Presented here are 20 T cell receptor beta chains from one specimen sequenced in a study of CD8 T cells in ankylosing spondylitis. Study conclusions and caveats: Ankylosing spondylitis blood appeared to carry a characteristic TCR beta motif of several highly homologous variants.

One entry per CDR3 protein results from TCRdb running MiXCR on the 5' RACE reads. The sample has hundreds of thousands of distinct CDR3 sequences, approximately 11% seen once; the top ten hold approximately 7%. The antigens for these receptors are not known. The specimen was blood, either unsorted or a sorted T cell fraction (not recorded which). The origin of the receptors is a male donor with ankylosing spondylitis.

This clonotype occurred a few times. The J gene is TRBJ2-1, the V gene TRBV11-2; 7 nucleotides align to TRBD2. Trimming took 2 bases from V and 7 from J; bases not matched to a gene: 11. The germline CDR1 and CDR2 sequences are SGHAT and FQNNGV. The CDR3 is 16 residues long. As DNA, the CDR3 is TGTGCCAGCAGCTTAATTGGACTAGGGGCTAGAAATGAGCAGTTCTTC. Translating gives CASSLIGLGARNEQFF.

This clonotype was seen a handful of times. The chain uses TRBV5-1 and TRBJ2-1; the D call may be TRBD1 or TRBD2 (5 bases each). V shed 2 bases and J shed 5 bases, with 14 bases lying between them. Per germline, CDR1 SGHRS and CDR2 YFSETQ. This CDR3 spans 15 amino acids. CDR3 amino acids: CASSFGTPGNNEQFF. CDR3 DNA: TGCGCCAGCAGCTTCGGGACCCCCGGGAACAATGAGCAGTTCTTC.

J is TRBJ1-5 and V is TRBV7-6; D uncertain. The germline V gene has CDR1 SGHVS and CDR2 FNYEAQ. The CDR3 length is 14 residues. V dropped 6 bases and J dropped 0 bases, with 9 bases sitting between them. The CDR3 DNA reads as TGTGCCAGCAGTCCATTTGATAGCAATCAGCCCCAGCATTTT. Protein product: CASSPFDSNQPQHF. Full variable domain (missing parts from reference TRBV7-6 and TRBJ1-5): GAGVSQSPRYKVTKRGQDVALRCDPISGHVSLYWYRQALGQGPEFLTYFNYEAQQDKSGLPNDRFSAERPEGSISTLTIQRTEQRDSAMYRCASSPFDSNQPQHFGDGTRLSIL.

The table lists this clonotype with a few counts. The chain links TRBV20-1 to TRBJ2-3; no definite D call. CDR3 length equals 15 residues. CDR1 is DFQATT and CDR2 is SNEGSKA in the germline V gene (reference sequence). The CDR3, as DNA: TGCAGCGCTCCAACGGGTTCCGCGGGCACAGATACGCAGTATTTT. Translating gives CSAPTGSAGTDTQYF.

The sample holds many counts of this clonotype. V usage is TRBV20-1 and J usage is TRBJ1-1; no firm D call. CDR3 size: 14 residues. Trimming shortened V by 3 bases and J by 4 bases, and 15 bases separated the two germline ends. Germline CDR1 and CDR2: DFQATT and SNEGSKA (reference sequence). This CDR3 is CSARKSRPGTEAFF. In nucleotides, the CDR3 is TGCAGTGCTAGGAAGAGTCGACCCGGCACTGAAGCTTTCTTT.

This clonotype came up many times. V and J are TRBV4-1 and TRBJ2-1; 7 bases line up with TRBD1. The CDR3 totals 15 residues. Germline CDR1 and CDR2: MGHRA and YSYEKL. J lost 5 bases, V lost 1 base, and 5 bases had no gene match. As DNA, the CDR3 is TGCGCCAGCAGCCAAGGACAGGGATTGGACAATGAGCAGTTCTTC. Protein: CASSQGQGLDNEQFF.

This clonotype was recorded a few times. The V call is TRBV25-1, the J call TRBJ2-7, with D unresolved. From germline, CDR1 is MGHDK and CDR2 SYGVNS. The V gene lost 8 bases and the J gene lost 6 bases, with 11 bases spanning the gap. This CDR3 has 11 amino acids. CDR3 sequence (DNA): TGTGCCAGCTCCGATTCCATCGAGCAGTACTTC. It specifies CASSDSIEQYF.

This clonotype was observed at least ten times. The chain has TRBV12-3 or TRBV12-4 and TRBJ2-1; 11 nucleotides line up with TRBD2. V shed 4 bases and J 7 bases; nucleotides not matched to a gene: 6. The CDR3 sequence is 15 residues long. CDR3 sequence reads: CASSSRTSGRNEQFF. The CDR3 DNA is TGTGCCAGCAGTTCCCGGACTAGCGGGCGGAATGAGCAGTTCTTC.

The CDR3 coding sequence is TGTGCCAGCAGCCAAGTCCAGGCTAACTATGGCTACACCTTC. Translating it yields CASSQVQANYGYTF. The genes are TRBV3-1 and TRBJ1-2; no definite D call. This CDR3 is built from 14 residues. Trimming took off 1 base at V and 0 bases at J, with 6 bases between the two ends. The germline V gene encodes CDR1 LGHDT and CDR2 YNNKEL (reference sequence).

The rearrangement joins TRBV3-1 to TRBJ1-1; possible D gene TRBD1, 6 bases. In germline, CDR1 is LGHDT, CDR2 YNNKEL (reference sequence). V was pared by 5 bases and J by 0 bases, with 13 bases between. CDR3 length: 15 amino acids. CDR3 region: CASSAGEGVNTEAFF. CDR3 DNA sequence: TGTGCCAGCAGCGCCGGGGAGGGGGTGAACACTGAAGCTTTCTTT.

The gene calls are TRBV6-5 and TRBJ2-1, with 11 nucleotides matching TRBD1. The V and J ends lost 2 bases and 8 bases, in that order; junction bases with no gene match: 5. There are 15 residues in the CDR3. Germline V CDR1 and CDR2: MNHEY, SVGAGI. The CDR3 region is CASSYRDRGFDEQFF. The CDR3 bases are TGTGCCAGCAGTTACAGGGACAGGGGGTTCGATGAGCAGTTCTTC.

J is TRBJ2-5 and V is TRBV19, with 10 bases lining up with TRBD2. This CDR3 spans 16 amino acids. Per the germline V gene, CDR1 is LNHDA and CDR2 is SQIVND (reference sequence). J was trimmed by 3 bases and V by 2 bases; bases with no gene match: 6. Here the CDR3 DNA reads TGTGCCAGTAGTATAACTAGCGGGAAAGGGAAAGAGACCCAGTACTTC. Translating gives CASSITSGKGKETQYF.

DNA of the CDR3: TGTGCCAACAGGGGGAGGGAAAAACTGTTTTTT. As protein: CANRGREKLFF. V gene TRBV2 combines with J gene TRBJ1-4; 8 nucleotides match TRBD1. V shed 10 bases and J 8 bases; nucleotides not matched to a gene: 3. The CDR3 covers 11 residues. Germline V gene data show CDR1 as SNHLY and CDR2 as FYNNEI.

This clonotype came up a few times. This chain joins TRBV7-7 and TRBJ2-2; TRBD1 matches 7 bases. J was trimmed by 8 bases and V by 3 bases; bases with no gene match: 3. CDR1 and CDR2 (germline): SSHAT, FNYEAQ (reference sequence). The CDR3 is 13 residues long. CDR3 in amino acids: CASSFGQAGELFF. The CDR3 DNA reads TGTGCCAGCAGCTTCGGACAGGCTGGGGAGCTGTTTTTT.

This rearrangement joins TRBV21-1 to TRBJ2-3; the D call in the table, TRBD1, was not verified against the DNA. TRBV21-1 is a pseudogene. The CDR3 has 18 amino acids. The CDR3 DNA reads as TGTGCCAGCAGCGCCGGGTGGAGGGGGTTCTTAAACGCAGATACGCAGTATTTT. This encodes CASSAGWRGFLNADTQYF.

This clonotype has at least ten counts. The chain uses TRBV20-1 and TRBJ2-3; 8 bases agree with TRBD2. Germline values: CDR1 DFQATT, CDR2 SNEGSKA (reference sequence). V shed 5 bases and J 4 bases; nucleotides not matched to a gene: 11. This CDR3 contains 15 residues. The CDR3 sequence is CSAVILSGSSDTQYF. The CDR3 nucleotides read TGCAGTGCTGTAATCCTCAGCGGGAGTTCAGATACGCAGTATTTT.

The CDR3 region has the DNA TGCAGCGTTCGTAGGGACGGCGGTAGCACAGATACGCAGTATTTT. Protein product: CSVRRDGGSTDTQYF. This rearrangement joins TRBV29-1 to TRBJ2-3; perhaps D is TRBD1 or TRBD2 (5 bases each). This CDR3 is built from 15 residues. Germline assignment: CDR1 SQVTM and CDR2 ANQGSEA. Trimming removed 5 bases at V and 0 bases at J, with 15 bases between.

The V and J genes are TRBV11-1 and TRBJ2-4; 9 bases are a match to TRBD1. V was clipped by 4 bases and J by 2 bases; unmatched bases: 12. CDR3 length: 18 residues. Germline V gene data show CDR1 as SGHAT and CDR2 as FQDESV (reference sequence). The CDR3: CASSSPTPGTGSKNIQYF. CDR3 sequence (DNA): TGTGCCAGCAGCTCCCCCACACCAGGGACAGGGTCCAAAAACATTCAGTACTTC.

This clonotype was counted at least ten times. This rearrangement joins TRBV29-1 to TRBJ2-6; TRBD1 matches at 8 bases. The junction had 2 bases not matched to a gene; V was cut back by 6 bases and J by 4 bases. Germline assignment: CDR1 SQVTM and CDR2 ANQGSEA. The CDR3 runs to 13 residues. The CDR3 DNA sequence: TGCAGCGTCAGGGGGCCAGGGGCCAACGTCCTGACTTTC. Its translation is CSVRGPGANVLTF. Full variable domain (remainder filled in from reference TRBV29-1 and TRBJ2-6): SAVISQKPSRDICQRGTSLTIQCQVDSQVTMMFWYRQQPGQSLTLIATANQGSEATYESGFVIDKFPISRPNLTFSTLTVSNMSPEDSSIYLCSVRGPGANVLTFGAGSRLTVL.

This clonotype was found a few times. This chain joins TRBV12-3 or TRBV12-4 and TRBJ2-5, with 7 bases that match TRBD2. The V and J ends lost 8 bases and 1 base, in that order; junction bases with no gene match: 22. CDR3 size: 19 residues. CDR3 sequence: CASCSVKWTGGQLQETQYF. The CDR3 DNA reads TGTGCCAGCTGTTCTGTGAAATGGACGGGAGGCCAACTCCAAGAGACCCAGTACTTC.